The present entry profiles one T cell receptor beta chain with its context. Antigen specificity is unknown. This specimen belongs to a study of neoadjuvant nivolumab and ipilimumab in lung cancer. General study findings and limits: Only a small number of samples underwent TCR sequencing. Only two of four nivolumab-treated tumors gained richness and clonality by surgery. TCR richness and clonality were higher in tumors than adjacent uninvolved lung.

From germline, CDR1 is SGHRS and CDR2 YFSETQ. The V gene end was trimmed by 1 base and the J gene end by 6 bases; junction bases not matched to a gene: 8. This CDR3 has 15 residues. Profiling relied on immunoSEQ multiplex PCR, and the TCRdb table lists in-frame clones only, not all of them. Altogether 25,000 to 35,000 clones are present, over 75% being singletons, with the ten largest covering roughly 4.5%. Specimen: peripheral blood, collected after neoadjuvant nivolumab, alone or with ipilimumab, at or shortly before surgery. This receptor was taken from an adult with non-small cell lung cancer. The J gene is TRBJ2-7, the V gene TRBV5-1; TRBD1 agrees at 9 bases. DNA of the CDR3: TGCGCCAGCAGCTTGCTACAGGGGGCTGGTTTCGAGCAGTACTTC. Protein sequence: CASSLLQGAGFEQYF.